Listed here are 4 T cell receptor beta chains from one sample, sequenced in a study of T cell changes during pregnancy in multiple sclerosis. This table comes from immunoSEQ multiplex PCR, and its TCRdb copy is limited to in-frame clones, with some not included. This repertoire shows tens of thousands of clones, roughly 92% found once; its top ten account for 2%. This specimen consisted of peripheral blood, obtained in the second trimester of pregnancy. Receptors were obtained from a female donor with multiple sclerosis, enrolled in a pregnancy study.

The chain links TRBV7-9 to TRBJ1-6, with D tentatively TRBD1 (6 bases). Between the trimmed V and J ends, which lost 5 bases and 8 bases, there was a span of 16 bases. There are 15 residues in the CDR3. Germline CDR1 and CDR2: SEHNR and FQNEAQ (reference sequence). The CDR3 protein is CASSPQGPTDSPLHF. The CDR3 DNA is TGTGCCAGCAGCCCACAGGGACCTACGGATTCACCCCTCCACTTT. Complete variable domain (other parts from reference TRBV7-9 and TRBJ1-6): DTGVSQNPRHKITKRGQNVTFRCDPISEHNRLYWYRQTLGQGPEFLTYFQNEAQLEKSRLLSDRFSAERPKGSFSTLEIQRTEQGDSAMYLCASSPQGPTDSPLHFGNGTRLTVT.

The chain recombines TRBV15 with TRBJ2-3; D gene uncertain. CDR1 and CDR2 from the germline V gene are LNHNV and YYDKDF (reference sequence). The V and J ends lost 0 bases and 2 bases respectively, with 6 bases between them. The CDR3 has 14 amino acids. The CDR3 loop reads CATSRDPFTDTQYF. The CDR3 region has the DNA TGTGCCACCAGCAGAGATCCGTTCACAGATACGCAGTATTTT.

V gene TRBV21-1 combines with J gene TRBJ1-5; whether TRBD1, the table's D call, matches the DNA was not checked. TRBV21-1 is designated a pseudogene. The CDR3 consists of 15 residues. CDR3: CASSTDQGWDQPQHF. The DNA of the CDR3 is TGTGCCAGCAGCACGGACCAGGGTTGGGATCAGCCCCAGCATTTT.

The J gene is TRBJ1-1, the V gene TRBV6-6; the match to TRBD1 covers 9 bases. The V gene's germline CDR1 is MNHNY and CDR2 SVGAGI (reference sequence). This CDR3 spans 16 amino acids. V shed 7 bases and J 5 bases; nucleotides not matched to a gene: 14. The CDR3 DNA sequence: TGTGCCAGCAACGTACAGGGGGCGCGAAAGGGAACTGAAGCTTTCTTT. This translates into CASNVQGARKGTEAFF.